The 6 T cell receptor beta chains below were found in one sample sequenced in a study of cytomegalovirus exposure and HLA in healthy donors. The PCR made use of 60 Vbeta and 13 Jbeta primers. Some clones are missing from TCRdb's copy, which holds only in-frame ones; the method was immunoSEQ multiplex PCR. The sample's table shows 60,000 to 75,000 clones. Input material: PBMCs. The receptors come from a woman in her twenties or thirties in good health and CMV-seronegative.

The chain combines TRBV9 with TRBJ2-3, with D perhaps matching TRBD2 (6 bases). Germline V gene sequence: CDR1 SGDLS, CDR2 YYNGEE. CDR3 length: 14 residues. Trimming cost V 2 bases and J 7 bases, with 14 bases left between them. The DNA of the CDR3 is TGTGCCAGCAGCGTGCCCGGGAGTTCAAATACGCAGTATTTT. It specifies CASSVPGSSNTQYF.

The rearrangement joins TRBV19 to TRBJ2-7; 8 nucleotides align to TRBD1. Trimming removed 5 bases from V and 12 bases from J; junction bases left unmatched: 9. The length of the CDR3 is 12 residues. Germline V gene sequence: CDR1 LNHDA, CDR2 SQIVND (reference sequence). This chain's CDR3 is CASSAQTGGLYF. CDR3 coding DNA: TGTGCCAGTAGTGCCCAAACAGGGGGTCTGTACTTC.

The V gene is TRBV4-1, the J gene TRBJ2-3; weak D call: TRBD2 (6 bases). There are 16 residues in the CDR3. V was clipped by 5 bases and J by 4 bases, with 19 bases between them. Germline loops: CDR1 MGHRA, CDR2 YSYEKL. In DNA form, the CDR3 reads TGCGCCAGCAGCGGCGGGCCAGGAACGGGGGCAGATACGCAGTATTTT. Amino acids: CASSGGPGTGADTQYF.

The V and J genes are TRBV19 and TRBJ1-2; possible D gene TRBD1, 5 bases. Germline V gene sequence: CDR1 LNHDA, CDR2 SQIVND (reference sequence). The CDR3 runs 13 residues. Trimming cost V 3 bases and J 6 bases, with 11 bases left between them. The CDR3: CASSIKLDNGYTF. The DNA of the CDR3 is TGTGCCAGTAGTATTAAGTTGGACAATGGCTACACCTTC. Filled out from reference TRBV19 and TRBJ1-2, the complete variable domain reads DGGITQSPKYLFRKEGQNVTLSCEQNLNHDAMYWYRQDPGQGLRLIYYSQIVNDFQKGDIAEGYSVSREKKESFPLTVTSAQKNPTAFYLCASSIKLDNGYTFGSGTRLTVV.

The gene calls are TRBV11-1 and TRBJ2-3; 8 bases map to TRBD2. From germline, CDR1 is SGHAT and CDR2 FQDESV (reference sequence). The CDR3 contains 14 residues. J lost 3 bases, V lost 6 bases, and 5 bases had no gene match. CDR3 nucleotides: TGTGCCAGCAGAAGCGGGAGAGGTACAGATACGCAGTATTTT. It codes for CASRSGRGTDTQYF.

The chain carries TRBV5-6 and TRBJ1-1; D unresolved. CDR1 is SGHDT and CDR2 is YYEEEE in the germline V gene. Trimming stripped 3 bases from V and 1 base from J, with 13 bases between. CDR3 length equals 15 residues. The CDR3 nucleotides read TGTGCCAGCAGCTCCCCGACTGCCCCGAACACTGAAGCTTTCTTT. Its translation: CASSSPTAPNTEAFF. Full variable domain (missing parts from reference TRBV5-6 and TRBJ1-1): DAGVTQSPTHLIKTRGQQVTLRCSPKSGHDTVSWYQQALGQGPQFIFQYYEEEERQRGNFPDRFSGHQFPNYSSELNVNALLLGDSALYLCASSSPTAPNTEAFFGQGTRLTVV.